A single sample is the source of the 27 T cell receptor beta chains below, sequenced in a study of human T cells and chemical hapten exposure. TCRdb re-analysed the RACE reads in MiXCR, keeping a single row per CDR3 protein. Among about 98,000 distinct CDR3 sequences listed, more than 10% were seen once. Time point in this sample: pre-sensitization, week 0. The treatment denotes: therapeutic diphenylcyclopropenone sensitization with weekly scalp DPC. Source: whole blood, taken in connection with sensitization to the hapten diphenylcyclopropenone (DPC). Receptor source: a woman aged 60-75 years with alopecia areata. Some clones in this sample may be carry-over from other donors' samples.

Ten or more counts support this clonotype. The chain uses TRBV14 and TRBJ2-7, with 8 nucleotides matching TRBD2. The germline gives CDR1 SGHDN, CDR2 FVKESK. Losses at the gene ends were 2 bases for V and 3 bases for J; bases not matched to a gene: 6. The CDR3 consists of 15 residues. The CDR3 nucleotides read TGTGCCAGCAGCCAATATAGCGGGGACTACTACGAGCAGTACTTC. It encodes CASSQYSGDYYEQYF.

The chain has TRBV2 and TRBJ2-5, with no clear D. Germline-derived CDR1 and CDR2 are SNHLY and FYNNEI. The CDR3 contains 12 residues. V lost 6 bases and J lost 4, with 9 bases in between. CDR3: CASRRARETQYF. CDR3 nucleotides: TGTGCCAGCAGACGGGCTAGAGAGACCCAGTACTTC.

This clonotype showed up just a few times. The chain uses TRBV11-2 and TRBJ2-5; D not certain. The CDR3 runs 15 residues. The germline V and J ends were trimmed by 1 base and 4 bases, with 13 bases remaining between them. Germline CDR1 and CDR2: SGHAT and FQNNGV. CDR3 DNA: TGTGCCAGCAGCTTAGCGCGCCACGAAGGAGAGACCCAGTACTTC. Encoded protein: CASSLARHEGETQYF.

This clonotype was detected ten times or more. The rearrangement links TRBV6-1 to TRBJ2-7; D is possibly TRBD1 or TRBD2 (6 bases each). The V end lost 1 base, the J end lost 3 bases, and 13 bases lay between the germline ends. CDR1 is MNHNS and CDR2 is SASEGT in the germline V gene. The CDR3 covers 15 residues. The CDR3 loop reads CASSEGGGPIYEQYF. The CDR3 nucleotides are TGTGCCAGCAGTGAAGGAGGGGGGCCCATCTACGAGCAGTACTTC.

This clonotype was observed many times. The V gene is TRBV5-1, the J gene TRBJ1-2; 8 nucleotides agree with TRBD1. In germline, CDR1 is SGHRS, CDR2 YFSETQ. This CDR3 spans 14 amino acids. V lost 4 bases and J lost 9; bases outside the gene matches: 11. CDR3 loop: CASSPYTGGASYTF. CDR3 nucleotides: TGCGCCAGCAGCCCCTACACAGGGGGTGCGAGCTACACCTTC. Together with reference TRBV5-1 and TRBJ1-2, the CDR3 gives the full variable domain: KAGVTQTPRYLIKTRGQQVTLSCSPISGHRSVSWYQQTPGQGLQFLFEYFSETQRNKGNFPGRFSGRQFSNSRSEMNVSTLELGDSALYLCASSPYTGGASYTFGSGTRLTVV.

This clonotype was seen a handful of times. This chain uses TRBV18 with TRBJ1-5, with D possibly TRBD1 on 5 matching bases. The germline CDR1 and CDR2 sequences are KGHSH and LQKENI. V was clipped by 3 bases and J by 5 bases, with 11 bases between them. This CDR3 contains 14 residues. In DNA form, the CDR3 reads TGTGCCAGCTCACCCCAAAAGGGGTATCAGCCCCAGCATTTT. Translation: CASSPQKGYQPQHF.

This clonotype was counted ten times or more. The CDR3 region is CASPNPPGQGFVRSYNEQFF. CDR3 nucleotides: TGTGCCAGTCCCAACCCTCCGGGACAGGGTTTTGTGCGCTCCTACAATGAGCAGTTCTTC. The rearrangement links TRBV6-1 to TRBJ2-1; 9 positions agree with TRBD1. J lost 0 bases, V lost 9 bases, and 21 bases had no gene match. The CDR3 has 20 residues. The germline gives CDR1 MNHNS, CDR2 SASEGT.

This clonotype was picked up many times. This chain uses TRBV13 with TRBJ2-7; 8 bases are a match to TRBD1. This CDR3 has 14 residues. After removal of 4 bases from V and 2 bases from J, the junction contained 4 bases not matched to a gene. Looked up from germline, CDR1 is PRHDT and CDR2 is FYEKMQ (reference sequence). The CDR3 region is CASSSKTGAYEQYF. The CDR3 DNA follows: TGTGCCAGCAGCTCCAAGACAGGGGCCTACGAGCAGTACTTC.

The chain's CDR3 is CASSFQGSDTQYF. The CDR3 bases are TGTGCCAGCAGTTTTCAGGGTTCAGATACGCAGTATTTT. The V gene is TRBV27, the J gene TRBJ2-3; D is perhaps TRBD1 (5 bases). The CDR3 extends over 13 amino acids. V lost 3 bases to trimming and J lost 4 bases, with 8 bases between them. Germline CDR1 reads MNHEY; CDR2 reads SMNVEV (reference sequence).

This clonotype was observed a handful of times. The chain uses TRBV12-3 or TRBV12-4 and TRBJ1-1; D is possibly TRBD1 (6 bases). The V end lost 7 bases, the J end lost 12 bases, and 24 bases lay between the germline ends. The CDR3 runs 14 residues. The CDR3 loop reads CASNFGQSYRATFF. CDR3 nucleotide sequence: TGTGCCAGCAATTTCGGACAGTCATACAGGGCGACTTTCTTT.

This clonotype was observed many times. The J gene is TRBJ2-7, the V gene TRBV12-3 or TRBV12-4; a weak D match, TRBD1 (6 bases). This CDR3 has 14 residues. V was shortened by 1 base and J by 5 bases, with 12 bases between the two germline ends. The CDR3 DNA is TGTGCCAGCAGTTTAGTGCAGGGGCCAGACGAGCAGTACTTC. Its translation: CASSLVQGPDEQYF.

In its sample, this clonotype was seen many times. V is TRBV5-5 and J is TRBJ2-1; a weak D match, TRBD2 (6 bases). The V gene lost 4 bases and the J gene lost 7 bases, with 9 bases spanning the gap. Germline CDR1 SGHKS, CDR2 YYEKEE (reference sequence). This CDR3 contains 12 residues. CDR3 in DNA: TGTGCCAGCAGCATCGGGGGAAATGAGCAGTTCTTC. Translation gives CASSIGGNEQFF.

This clonotype was detected only a few times. The CDR3 spells CASSSGTGELFF. CDR3 DNA sequence: TGTGCCAGCAGCTCCGGGACCGGGGAGCTGTTTTTT. The V gene is TRBV7-3, the J gene TRBJ2-2; D is unresolved. CDR1 is SGHTA and CDR2 is FQGTGA in the germline V gene. The CDR3 runs 12 residues. V lost 4 bases and J lost 5, with 5 bases in between.

This chain joins TRBV29-1 and TRBJ2-6; the D gene is possibly TRBD2 (6 bases). Trimming took 6 bases from V and 2 from J, leaving 14 bases between them. CDR1 is SQVTM, CDR2 ANQGSEA, per germline. The CDR3 has 15 amino acids. CDR3 region: CSVAGRNTGANVLTF. The CDR3 coding sequence is TGCAGCGTGGCTGGGAGGAATACTGGGGCCAACGTCCTGACTTTC.

This clonotype has ten or more counts. The chain recombines TRBV7-6 with TRBJ1-4; D gene uncertain. The V gene lost 1 base and the J gene lost 6 bases, with 12 bases spanning the gap. This CDR3 has 15 residues. Germline V lookup: CDR1 SGHVS, CDR2 FNYEAQ. In nucleotides, the CDR3 is TGTGCCAGCAGCTTAGAGCAGATCGGGGATGAAAAACTGTTTTTT. This gives the protein CASSLEQIGDEKLFF. Drawing the rest from reference TRBV7-6 and TRBJ1-4, the complete variable domain is GAGVSQSPRYKVTKRGQDVALRCDPISGHVSLYWYRQALGQGPEFLTYFNYEAQQDKSGLPNDRFSAERPEGSISTLTIQRTEQRDSAMYRCASSLEQIGDEKLFFGSGTQLSVL.

This clonotype has at least ten counts. The chain joins TRBV6-2 or TRBV6-3 to TRBJ1-1; 7 bases match TRBD1. CDR1 and CDR2 (germline): MNHEY, SVGEGT. The CDR3 loop spans 14 amino acids. V shed 7 bases and J 1 base; nucleotides not matched to a gene: 6. In DNA, the CDR3 is TGTGCCAGCACGACTTGGACAGGGAACACTGAAGCTTTCTTT. It translates to CASTTWTGNTEAFF.

In this sample, this clonotype turned up many times. The V call is TRBV20-1, the J call TRBJ2-3, with a tentative D call TRBD2 (7 bases). The length of the CDR3 is 15 residues. Trimming stripped 3 bases from V and 4 bases from J, with 17 bases between. Germline V CDR1 and CDR2: DFQATT, SNEGSKA (reference sequence). The chain's CDR3 is CSARGAGAGADTQYF. The DNA of the CDR3 is TGCAGTGCTAGGGGCGCGGGGGCTGGGGCAGATACGCAGTATTTT.

The rearrangement joins TRBV14 to TRBJ1-2; D uncertain. Trimming cost V 0 bases and J 4 bases, with 6 bases left between them. CDR3 size: 13 residues. Germline lookup yields CDR1 SGHDN and CDR2 FVKESK. CDR3 DNA: TGTGCCAGCAGCCAAGACCGAATCTATGGCTACACCTTC. Its translation: CASSQDRIYGYTF.

The chain has TRBV18 and TRBJ2-6; 11 bases fit TRBD1. V was pared by 1 base and J by 1 base, with 9 bases of the junction left unmatched. Germline V gene data show CDR1 as KGHSH and CDR2 as LQKENI. The CDR3 is made up of 20 amino acids. The DNA for the CDR3 is TGTGCCAGCTCACCACGGCAGCTCGGACAGGGGGCGTCTGGGGCCAACGTCCTGACTTTC. Residues: CASSPRQLGQGASGANVLTF.

This clonotype was counted a few times. This sequence joins TRBV14 and TRBJ2-7; D gene unclear. Germline CDR1 and CDR2: SGHDN and FVKESK. The CDR3 consists of 12 residues. V lost 5 bases and J 4 bases, leaving 9 bases between the germline ends. The CDR3 DNA follows: TGTGCCAGCAGCAGGGCCCCATACGAGCAGTACTTC. Its translation: CASSRAPYEQYF.

This clonotype was seen a few times. V and J are TRBV2 and TRBJ2-7; a possible D gene is TRBD2 (6 bases). This CDR3 has 14 amino acids. Germline V gene sequence: CDR1 SNHLY, CDR2 FYNNEI. The V gene lost 4 bases and the J gene lost 3 bases, with 13 bases spanning the gap. The CDR3 region has the DNA TGTGCCAGCAGTGCTTACGGAGGGAACTACGAGCAGTACTTC. Its protein is CASSAYGGNYEQYF.

This clonotype was counted a few times. The chain joins TRBV30 to TRBJ1-6; a possible D gene is TRBD1 (5 bases). The ends were cut back, 0 bases at V and 7 bases at J, with 10 bases in the middle. CDR3 size: 14 residues. Germline assignment: CDR1 GTSNPN and CDR2 SVGIG (reference sequence). CDR3 DNA: TGTGCCTGGAGTGTTAAGGGGAGGAATTCACCCCTCCACTTT. It encodes CAWSVKGRNSPLHF.

At least ten counts were recorded for this clonotype. The J gene is TRBJ2-7, the V gene TRBV6-5; D tentatively reads TRBD1 or TRBD2 (6 bases each). From germline, CDR1 is MNHEY and CDR2 SVGAGI. With 6 bases removed from V and 6 bases from J, the gap between germline ends came to 15 bases. This CDR3 is 13 amino acids long. In DNA, the CDR3 is TGTGCCAGCAGCCCGCCCGGAGGGGGCGAGCAGTACTTC. Translating gives CASSPPGGGEQYF.

This chain joins TRBV30 and TRBJ1-1; weak D call: TRBD1 (6 bases). V was clipped by 7 bases and J by 1 base, with 13 bases between them. The CDR3 runs to 13 residues. Germline CDR1 and CDR2: GTSNPN and SVGIG (reference sequence). CDR3 in amino acids: CAYTRGGNTEAFF. CDR3 DNA sequence: TGTGCCTACACCCGAGGGGGGAACACTGAAGCTTTCTTT.

In this sample, this clonotype turned up many times. The V call is TRBV9, the J call TRBJ2-7; TRBD1 or TRBD2 may be the D gene (5 bases each). The CDR3 is made up of 16 amino acids. Trimming left V 4 bases short and J 4 bases short, with 21 bases between. CDR1 and CDR2 (germline): SGDLS, YYNGEE. In DNA, the CDR3 is TGTGCCAGCAGCTTCCGACCAGCGGCCGAGGGGTACGAGCAGTACTTC. Translating gives CASSFRPAAEGYEQYF.

J is TRBJ2-1 and V is TRBV7-9; D unresolved. V dropped 3 bases and J dropped 2 bases, with 11 bases sitting between them. Germline lookup yields CDR1 SEHNR and CDR2 FQNEAQ (reference sequence). CDR3 size: 15 residues. Here the CDR3 reads CASSFGAPPYNEQFF. Here the CDR3 DNA reads TGTGCCAGCAGCTTCGGAGCGCCGCCCTACAATGAGCAGTTCTTC. The variable domain in full, with the rest retrieved from reference TRBV7-9 and TRBJ2-1, is DTGVSQNPRHKITKRGQNVTFRCDPISEHNRLYWYRQTLGQGPEFLTYFQNEAQLEKSRLLSDRFSAERPKGSFSTLEIQRTEQGDSAMYLCASSFGAPPYNEQFFGPGTRLTVL.

This clonotype was seen more than once but under ten times. The rearrangement uses TRBV20-1 and TRBJ1-1, with D possibly being TRBD1 (5 bases). Between the trimmed V and J ends, which lost 3 bases and 11 bases, there was a span of 22 bases. Germline-derived CDR1 and CDR2 are DFQATT and SNEGSKA (reference sequence). The CDR3 spans 14 residues. CDR3 bases: TGCAGTGCTAGCGACCGTAGACAGACAGAACCGGCTTTCTTT. Amino acids: CSASDRRQTEPAFF.